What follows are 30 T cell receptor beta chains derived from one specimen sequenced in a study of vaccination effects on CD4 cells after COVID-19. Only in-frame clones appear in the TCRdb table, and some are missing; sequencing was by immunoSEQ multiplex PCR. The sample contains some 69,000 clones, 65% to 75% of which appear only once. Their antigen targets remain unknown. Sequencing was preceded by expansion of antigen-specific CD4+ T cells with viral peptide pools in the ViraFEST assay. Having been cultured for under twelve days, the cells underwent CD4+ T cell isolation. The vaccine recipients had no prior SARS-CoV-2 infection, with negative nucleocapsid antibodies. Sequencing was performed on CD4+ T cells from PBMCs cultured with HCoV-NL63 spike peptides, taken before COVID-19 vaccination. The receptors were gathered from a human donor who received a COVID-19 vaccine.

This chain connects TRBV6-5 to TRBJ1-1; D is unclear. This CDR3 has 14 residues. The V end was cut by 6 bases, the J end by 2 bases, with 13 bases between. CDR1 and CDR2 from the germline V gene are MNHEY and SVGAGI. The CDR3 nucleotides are TGTGCCAGCAGCCGCGACCTAAAAAACACTGAAGCTTTCTTT. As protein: CASSRDLKNTEAFF.

DNA for the CDR3: TGCGCCAGCAGCTTGGCGGGGACCCGAGGAGAGACCCAGTACTTC. Translation: CASSLAGTRGETQYF. This chain joins TRBV5-1 and TRBJ2-5, with D perhaps being TRBD1 or TRBD2 (5 bases each). From germline, CDR1 is SGHRS and CDR2 YFSETQ. The CDR3 sequence is 15 residues long. The ends were cut back, 0 bases at V and 4 bases at J, with 13 bases in the middle. Combining the CDR3 with reference TRBV5-1 and TRBJ2-5 gives the whole variable domain KAGVTQTPRYLIKTRGQQVTLSCSPISGHRSVSWYQQTPGQGLQFLFEYFSETQRNKGNFPGRFSGRQFSNSRSEMNVSTLELGDSALYLCASSLAGTRGETQYFGPGTRLLVL.

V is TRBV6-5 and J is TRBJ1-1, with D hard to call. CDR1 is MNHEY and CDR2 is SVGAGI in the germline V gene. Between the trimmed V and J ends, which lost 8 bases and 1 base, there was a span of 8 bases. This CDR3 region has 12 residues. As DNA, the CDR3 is TGTGCCAGCCGGTTTCCGAACACTGAAGCTTTCTTT. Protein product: CASRFPNTEAFF.

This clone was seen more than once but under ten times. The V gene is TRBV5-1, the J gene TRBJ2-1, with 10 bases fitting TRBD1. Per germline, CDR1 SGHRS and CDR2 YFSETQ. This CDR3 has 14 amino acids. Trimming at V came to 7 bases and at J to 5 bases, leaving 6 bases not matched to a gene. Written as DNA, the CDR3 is TGCGCCAGCGGGGGGACAGGGGCGCACAATGAGCAGTTCTTC. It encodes CASGGTGAHNEQFF.

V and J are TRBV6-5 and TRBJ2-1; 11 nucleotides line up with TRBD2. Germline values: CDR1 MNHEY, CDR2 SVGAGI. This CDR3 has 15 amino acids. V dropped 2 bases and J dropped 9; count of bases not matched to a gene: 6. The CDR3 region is CASSYPSGGRGEQFF. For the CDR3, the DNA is TGTGCCAGCAGTTACCCTAGCGGGGGGCGGGGTGAGCAGTTCTTC.

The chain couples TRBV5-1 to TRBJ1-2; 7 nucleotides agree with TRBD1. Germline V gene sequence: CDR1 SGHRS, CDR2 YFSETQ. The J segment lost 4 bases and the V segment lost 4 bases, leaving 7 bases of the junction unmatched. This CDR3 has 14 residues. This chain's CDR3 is CASSARDSIYGYTF. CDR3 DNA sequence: TGCGCCAGCAGCGCCCGGGACAGCATCTATGGCTACACCTTC.

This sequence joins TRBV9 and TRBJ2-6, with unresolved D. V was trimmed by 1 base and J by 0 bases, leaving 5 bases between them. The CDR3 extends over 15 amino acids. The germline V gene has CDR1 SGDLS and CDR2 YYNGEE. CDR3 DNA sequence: TGTGCCAGCAGCGTAACCCCCTCTGGGGCCAACGTCCTGACTTTC. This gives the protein CASSVTPSGANVLTF.

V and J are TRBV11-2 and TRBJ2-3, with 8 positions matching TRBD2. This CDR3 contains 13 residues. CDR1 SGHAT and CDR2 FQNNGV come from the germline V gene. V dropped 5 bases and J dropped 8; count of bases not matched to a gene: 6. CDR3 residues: CASSAREEVTQYF. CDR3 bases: TGTGCCAGCAGCGCGCGGGAGGAGGTTACGCAGTATTTT.

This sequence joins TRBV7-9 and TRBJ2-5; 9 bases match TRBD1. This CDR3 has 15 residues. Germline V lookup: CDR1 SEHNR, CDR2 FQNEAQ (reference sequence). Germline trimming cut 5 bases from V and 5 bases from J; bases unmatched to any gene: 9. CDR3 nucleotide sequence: TGTGCCAGCAGCGTCACAGGGGGCGCGCAGGAGACCCAGTACTTC. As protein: CASSVTGGAQETQYF.

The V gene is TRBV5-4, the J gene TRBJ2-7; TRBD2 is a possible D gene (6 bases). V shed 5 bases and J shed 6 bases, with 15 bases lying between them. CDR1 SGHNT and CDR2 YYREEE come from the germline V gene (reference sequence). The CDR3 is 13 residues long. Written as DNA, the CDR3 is TGTGCCAGCAGTATTGGAGGGGTGGTCGAGCAGTACGTC. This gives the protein CASSIGGVVEQYV.

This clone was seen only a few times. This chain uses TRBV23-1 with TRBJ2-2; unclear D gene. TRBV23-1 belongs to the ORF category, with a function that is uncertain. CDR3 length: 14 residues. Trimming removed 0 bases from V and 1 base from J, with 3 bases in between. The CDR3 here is CASSQSGNTGELFF. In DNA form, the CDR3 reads TGCGCCAGCAGTCAATCCGGGAACACCGGGGAGCTGTTTTTT.

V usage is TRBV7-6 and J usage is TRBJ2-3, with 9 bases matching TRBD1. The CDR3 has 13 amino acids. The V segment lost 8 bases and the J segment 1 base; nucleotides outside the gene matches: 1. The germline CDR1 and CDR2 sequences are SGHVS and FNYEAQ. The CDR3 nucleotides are TGTGCCAGCCGACAGGGGGGCACAGATACGCAGTATTTT. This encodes CASRQGGTDTQYF.

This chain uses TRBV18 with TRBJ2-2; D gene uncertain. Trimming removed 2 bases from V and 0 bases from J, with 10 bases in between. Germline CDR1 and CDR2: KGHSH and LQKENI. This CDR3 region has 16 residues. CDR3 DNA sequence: TGTGCCAGCTCACCAGTCCTGGCAGCGAACACCGGGGAGCTGTTTTTT. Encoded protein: CASSPVLAANTGELFF.

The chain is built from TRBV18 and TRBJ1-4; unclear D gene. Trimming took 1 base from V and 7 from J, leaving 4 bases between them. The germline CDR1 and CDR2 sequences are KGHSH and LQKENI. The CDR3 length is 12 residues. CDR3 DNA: TGTGCCAGCTCACCACAGGGTGAAAAACTGTTTTTT. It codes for CASSPQGEKLFF.

The chain's CDR3 is CASSPRTGEDTQYF. In nucleotides, the CDR3 is TGTGCCAGCAGCCCAAGGACAGGGGAAGATACGCAGTATTTT. The rearrangement links TRBV9 to TRBJ2-3, with 9 positions matching TRBD1. Germline loops: CDR1 SGDLS, CDR2 YYNGEE. The CDR3 runs to 14 residues. Trimming removed 4 bases from V and 5 bases from J; junction bases left unmatched: 5.

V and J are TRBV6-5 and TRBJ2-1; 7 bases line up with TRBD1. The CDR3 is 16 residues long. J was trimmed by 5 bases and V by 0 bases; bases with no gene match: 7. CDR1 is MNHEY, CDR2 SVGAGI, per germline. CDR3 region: CASSYSQGTAHNEQFF. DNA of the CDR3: TGTGCCAGCAGTTACTCCCAGGGGACAGCTCACAATGAGCAGTTCTTC.

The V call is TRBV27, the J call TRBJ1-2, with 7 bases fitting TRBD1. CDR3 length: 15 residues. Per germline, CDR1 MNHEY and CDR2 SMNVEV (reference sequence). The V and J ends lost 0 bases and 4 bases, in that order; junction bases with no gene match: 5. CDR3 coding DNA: TGTGCCAGCAGTTTATCGGGGGGACAGCTCTATGGCTACACCTTC. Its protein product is CASSLSGGQLYGYTF.

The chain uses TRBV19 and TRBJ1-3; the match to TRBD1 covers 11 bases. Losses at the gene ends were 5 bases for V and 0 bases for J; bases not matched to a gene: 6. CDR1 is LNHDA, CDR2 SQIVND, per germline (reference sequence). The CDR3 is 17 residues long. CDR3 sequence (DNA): TGTGCCAGTAGTCGGACAGGGGGCTTTCTCTCTGGAAACACCATATATTTT. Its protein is CASSRTGGFLSGNTIYF.

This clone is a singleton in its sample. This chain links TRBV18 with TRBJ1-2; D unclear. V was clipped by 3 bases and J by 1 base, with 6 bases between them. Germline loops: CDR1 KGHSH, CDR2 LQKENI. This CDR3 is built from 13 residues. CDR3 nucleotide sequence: TGTGCCAGCTCACCGGGGAGTAACTATGGCTACACCTTC. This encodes CASSPGSNYGYTF.

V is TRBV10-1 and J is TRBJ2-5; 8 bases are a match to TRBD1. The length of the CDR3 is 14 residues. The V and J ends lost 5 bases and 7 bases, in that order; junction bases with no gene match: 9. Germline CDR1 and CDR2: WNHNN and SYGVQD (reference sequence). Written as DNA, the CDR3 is TGCGCCAGCAGTTCGGACAGGGATATCGGGACCCAGTACTTC. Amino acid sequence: CASSSDRDIGTQYF.

CDR3 amino acids: CAISVRLAGGDTQYF. CDR3 nucleotide sequence: TGTGCCATCAGTGTCCGGCTAGCGGGGGGAGATACGCAGTATTTT. This sequence joins TRBV10-3 and TRBJ2-3; 11 bases fit TRBD2. Germline trimming cut 4 bases from V and 5 bases from J; bases unmatched to any gene: 5. There are 15 residues in the CDR3. The V gene's germline CDR1 is ENHRY and CDR2 SYGVKD.

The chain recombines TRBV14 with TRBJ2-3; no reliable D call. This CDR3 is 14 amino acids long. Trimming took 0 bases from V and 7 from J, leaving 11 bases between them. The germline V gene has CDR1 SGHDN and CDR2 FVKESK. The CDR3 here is CASSQDLNVYTQYF. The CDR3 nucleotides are TGTGCCAGCAGCCAAGATTTAAATGTGTATACGCAGTATTTT. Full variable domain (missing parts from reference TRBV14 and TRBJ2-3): EAGVTQFPSHSVIEKGQTVTLRCDPISGHDNLYWYRRVMGKEIKFLLHFVKESKQDESGMPNNRFLAERTGGTYSTLKVQPAELEDSGVYFCASSQDLNVYTQYFGPGTRLTVL.

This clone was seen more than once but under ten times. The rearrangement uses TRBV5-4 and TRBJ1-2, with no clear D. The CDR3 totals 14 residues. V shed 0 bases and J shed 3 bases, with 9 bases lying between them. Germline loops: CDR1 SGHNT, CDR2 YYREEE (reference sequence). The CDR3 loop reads CASSLEGNHYGYTF. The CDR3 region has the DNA TGTGCCAGCAGCTTGGAAGGGAACCACTATGGCTACACCTTC.

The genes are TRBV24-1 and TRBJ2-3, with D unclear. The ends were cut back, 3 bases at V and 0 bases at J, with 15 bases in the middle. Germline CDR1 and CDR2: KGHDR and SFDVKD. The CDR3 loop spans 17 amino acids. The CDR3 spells CATSDRSGRTSTDTQYF. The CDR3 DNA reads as TGTGCCACCAGTGATCGGTCAGGCCGAACTAGCACAGATACGCAGTATTTT.

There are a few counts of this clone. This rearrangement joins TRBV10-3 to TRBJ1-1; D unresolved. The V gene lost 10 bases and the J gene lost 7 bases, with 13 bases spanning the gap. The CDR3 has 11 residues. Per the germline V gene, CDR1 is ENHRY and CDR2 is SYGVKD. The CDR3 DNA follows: TGTGCCACTCGGTTGGACGTTGAAGCTTTCTTT. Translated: CATRLDVEAFF.

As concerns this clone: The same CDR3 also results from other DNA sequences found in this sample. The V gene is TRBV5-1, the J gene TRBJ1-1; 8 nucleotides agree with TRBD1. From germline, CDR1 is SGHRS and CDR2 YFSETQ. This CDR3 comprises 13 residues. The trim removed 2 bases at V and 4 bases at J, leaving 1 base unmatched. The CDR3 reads CASSFDRGTEAFF. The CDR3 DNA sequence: TGCGCCAGCAGCTTCGACAGGGGCACTGAAGCTTTCTTT.

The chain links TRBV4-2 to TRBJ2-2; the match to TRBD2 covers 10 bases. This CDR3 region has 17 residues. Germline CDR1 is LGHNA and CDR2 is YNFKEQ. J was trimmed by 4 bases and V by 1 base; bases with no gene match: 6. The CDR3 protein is CASSQVAAGGRTGELFF. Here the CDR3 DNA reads TGTGCCAGCAGCCAAGTGGCAGCGGGGGGGCGCACCGGGGAGCTGTTTTTT.

This CDR3 is CASSGLAGETQYF. DNA of the CDR3: TGTGCCAGCTCGGGACTAGCAGGCGAGACCCAGTACTTC. This chain joins TRBV18 and TRBJ2-5; 9 bases map to TRBD2. The CDR3 length is 13 residues. V lost 6 bases and J lost 5; bases outside the gene matches: 4. Per germline, CDR1 KGHSH and CDR2 LQKENI.

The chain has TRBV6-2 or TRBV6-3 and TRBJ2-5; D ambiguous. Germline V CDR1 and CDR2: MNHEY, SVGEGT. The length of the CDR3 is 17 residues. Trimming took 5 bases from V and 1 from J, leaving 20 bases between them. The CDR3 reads CASSPLPGRSLQETQYF. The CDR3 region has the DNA TGTGCCAGCAGTCCCTTACCCGGACGGAGTCTCCAAGAGACCCAGTACTTC.

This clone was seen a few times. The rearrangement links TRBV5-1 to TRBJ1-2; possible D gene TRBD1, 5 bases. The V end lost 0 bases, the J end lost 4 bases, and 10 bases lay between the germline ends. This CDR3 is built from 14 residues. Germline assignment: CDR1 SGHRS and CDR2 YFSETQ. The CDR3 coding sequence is TGCGCCAGCAGCTTGGAGCAGGGACTCTATGGCTACACCTTC. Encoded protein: CASSLEQGLYGYTF. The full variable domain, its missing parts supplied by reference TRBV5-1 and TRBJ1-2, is KAGVTQTPRYLIKTRGQQVTLSCSPISGHRSVSWYQQTPGQGLQFLFEYFSETQRNKGNFPGRFSGRQFSNSRSEMNVSTLELGDSALYLCASSLEQGLYGYTFGSGTRLTVV.